This entry lists 23 T cell receptor beta chains sequenced from one sample in a study of a mutant IDH1 vaccine in newly diagnosed glioma (dated by TCRdb to the early 2020s). These receptors lack a known antigen. Receptor amplification or capture employed the immunoSEQ multiplex PCR assay. The immuneACCESS repertoire file appears here via TCRdb, limited to in-frame rearrangements. These files lack a portion of the clones; in checked studies, under half of the deficit traces to unresolved V genes, and the cause of the others is not known. Across this sample there are around 40,000 clones, with about four fifths seen only once. The ten biggest clones cover 2% to 3% of the sample. Sample time point, as interpreted from the label and publication: week 23, last vaccination. Each vaccine dose was 300 ug of a 20-mer mutant IDH1 peptide in Montanide, given subcutaneously with topical imiquimod. The sequencing here drew on PBMCs, taken from a glioma patient whose treatment included an IDH1 peptide vaccine. These receptors originate from a young woman with glioma. Some clones in this sample may be carry-over from other donors' samples.

The V call is TRBV5-1, the J call TRBJ1-1, with D hard to call. CDR3 length: 13 amino acids. Trimming removed 2 bases at V and 7 bases at J, with 12 bases between. Per the germline V gene, CDR1 is SGHRS and CDR2 is YFSETQ. CDR3 sequence: CASSLGTLFEAFF. CDR3 bases: TGCGCCAGCAGCTTAGGAACGCTTTTTGAAGCTTTCTTT.

The chain is built from TRBV5-1 and TRBJ1-1; D might be TRBD1 (5 bases). CDR1 and CDR2 from the germline V gene are SGHRS and YFSETQ. This CDR3 has 15 residues. Trimming cost V 5 bases and J 0 bases, with 14 bases left between them. The CDR3 DNA reads as TGCGCCAGCAGACCAGGGTGGGCCTTGAACACTGAAGCTTTCTTT. This encodes CASRPGWALNTEAFF.

The chain is built from TRBV2 and TRBJ2-7; D not resolved. Trimming pared 9 bases from V and 2 bases from J, leaving 5 bases between. Germline values: CDR1 SNHLY, CDR2 FYNNEI. The CDR3 sequence is 10 residues long. The CDR3 DNA sequence: TGTGCCAGTGCCCCCTACGAGCAGTACTTC. Amino acids: CASAPYEQYF.

V usage is TRBV29-1 and J usage is TRBJ1-4; D gene uncertain. This CDR3 contains 12 residues. The germline gives CDR1 SQVTM, CDR2 ANQGSEA. CDR3 nucleotides: TGCAGTGGTACTGCGGCTAATGAAAAACTGTTTTTT. This translates into CSGTAANEKLFF.

V and J are TRBV4-2 and TRBJ1-1; D may be TRBD1 (6 bases). V lost 0 bases, J lost 0 bases, and 17 bases lay in between. CDR1 is LGHNA, CDR2 YNFKEQ, per germline. The length of the CDR3 is 18 residues. The CDR3 is CASSQDLGQGIMNTEAFF. CDR3 DNA: TGTGCCAGCAGCCAAGATCTTGGGCAGGGGATCATGAACACTGAAGCTTTCTTT.

This rearrangement joins TRBV15 to TRBJ1-2; 9 positions match TRBD1. The trim removed 1 base at V and 3 bases at J, leaving 9 bases unmatched. The CDR3 runs 17 residues. Germline CDR1 reads LNHNV; CDR2 reads YYDKDF (reference sequence). Here the CDR3 DNA reads TGTGCCACCAGCAGAGGGGGACAGGGTTCGGGCTACTATGGCTACACCTTC. Encoded protein: CATSRGGQGSGYYGYTF.

The chain has TRBV7-2 and TRBJ2-1; 9 nucleotides match TRBD2. The CDR3 has 18 residues. Germline values: CDR1 SGHTA, CDR2 FQGNSA. The V and J ends lost 3 bases and 3 bases, in that order; junction bases with no gene match: 12. CDR3 nucleotide sequence: TGTGCCAGCAGCTTGCCTCGGTTAGCGGGGGCCAGCTACAATGAGCAGTTCTTC. Its translation: CASSLPRLAGASYNEQFF.

The chain links TRBV7-8 to TRBJ1-1; D uncertain. The CDR3 runs 13 residues. Trimming left V 8 bases short and J 8 bases short, with 18 bases between. Germline-derived CDR1 and CDR2 are SGHVS and FQNEAQ. The CDR3 here is CASGLYASTEAFF. CDR3 sequence (DNA): TGTGCCAGCGGACTATACGCAAGTACCGAAGCTTTCTTT.

The V call is TRBV7-2, the J call TRBJ2-3; 10 bases match TRBD2. CDR3 size: 15 residues. Germline V gene sequence: CDR1 SGHTA, CDR2 FQGNSA. Trimming removed 3 bases from V and 6 bases from J; junction bases left unmatched: 6. The CDR3 protein is CASSLSGGAWDTQYF. DNA for the CDR3: TGTGCCAGCAGCTTGAGCGGGGGGGCCTGGGATACGCAGTATTTT.

Here the CDR3 reads CASSLDSGSTEAFF. The CDR3 DNA sequence: TGTGCCAGCAGCTTAGACAGCGGGAGTACTGAAGCTTTCTTT. The gene calls are TRBV7-9 and TRBJ1-1; no clear D gene. The CDR3 is 14 residues long. Germline V gene data show CDR1 as SEHNR and CDR2 as FQNEAQ (reference sequence). Trimming removed 1 base from V and 5 bases from J, with 11 bases in between.

This clone was seen more than once but under ten times. One end of the junction is discordant with germline, which a read error may explain. The chain links TRBV4-1 to TRBJ2-1; weak D call: TRBD2 (5 bases). The germline gives CDR1 MGHRA, CDR2 YSYEKL. This CDR3 is built from 13 residues. In DNA, the CDR3 is TGCGCCAGCAGCCAAGATGCGGGCCGAAGAGGTATCTTC. It encodes CASSQDAGRRGIF.

This clone was counted a single time. The chain is built from TRBV27 and TRBJ1-4; TRBD1 agrees at 8 bases. Germline CDR1 is MNHEY and CDR2 is SMNVEV (reference sequence). V lost 6 bases to trimming and J lost 5 bases; unmatched junction nucleotides: 5. CDR3 length: 14 residues. The CDR3 DNA is TGTGCCAGCAGCAATCGACAGGGGAATGAAAAACTGTTTTTT. Translating gives CASSNRQGNEKLFF.

The rearrangement joins TRBV11-2 to TRBJ1-5; TRBD1 matches at 7 bases. CDR3 length: 15 residues. Per germline, CDR1 SGHAT and CDR2 FQNNGV. After removal of 5 bases from V and 7 bases from J, the junction contained 11 bases not matched to a gene. This CDR3 is CASSPDRDIGQPQHF. CDR3 bases: TGTGCCAGCAGCCCCGACAGGGATATAGGACAGCCCCAGCATTTT.

The J gene is TRBJ2-1, the V gene TRBV27; D is perhaps TRBD2 (6 bases). The length of the CDR3 is 14 residues. Trimming took off 3 bases at V and 3 bases at J, with 9 bases between the two ends. CDR1 is MNHEY and CDR2 is SMNVEV in the germline V gene (reference sequence). The CDR3: CASSLGGYYNEQFF. The CDR3 DNA is TGTGCCAGCAGTTTGGGAGGTTACTACAATGAGCAGTTCTTC.

The chain is built from TRBV19 and TRBJ2-2; 8 bases line up with TRBD1. This CDR3 contains 13 residues. The V and J ends lost 6 bases and 7 bases, in that order; junction bases with no gene match: 4. CDR1 is LNHDA, CDR2 SQIVND, per germline (reference sequence). In DNA form, the CDR3 reads TGTGCCAGTAGATTACAGGGGGGCGGGGAGCTGTTTTTT. Its translation is CASRLQGGGELFF.

This chain links TRBV12-5 with TRBJ1-5; no reliable D call. This CDR3 comprises 14 residues. In germline, CDR1 is LGHNT, CDR2 FRNRAP. V lost 3 bases, J lost 6 bases, and 12 bases lay in between. The chain's CDR3 is CASGFSDTSQPQHF. CDR3 nucleotide sequence: TGTGCTAGTGGTTTTTCAGACACTTCTCAGCCCCAGCATTTT.

This CDR3 is CASSSRQGMGTEAFF. CDR3 in DNA: TGCGCCAGCAGCTCACGACAGGGGATGGGCACTGAAGCTTTCTTT. The genes are TRBV5-1 and TRBJ1-1; 8 bases line up with TRBD1. With V trimmed by 3 bases and J by 4 bases, 8 bases remained unmatched. CDR1 and CDR2 (germline): SGHRS, YFSETQ. The CDR3 covers 15 residues.

This chain connects TRBV14 to TRBJ2-4, with 12 bases matching TRBD2. Looked up from germline, CDR1 is SGHDN and CDR2 is FVKESK. CDR3 length: 16 amino acids. V lost 4 bases and J lost 6; bases outside the gene matches: 7. The CDR3 protein is CASSPTTSGSLNIQYF. CDR3 sequence (DNA): TGTGCCAGCAGCCCCACGACTAGCGGGAGTTTAAACATTCAGTACTTC.

The J gene is TRBJ2-3, the V gene TRBV9, with 11 nucleotides matching TRBD2. Trimming removed 0 bases from V and 5 bases from J; junction bases left unmatched: 8. CDR1 is SGDLS, CDR2 YYNGEE, per germline. The CDR3 extends over 17 amino acids. CDR3 sequence (DNA): TGTGCCAGCAGCGTAGACGTAGCGGGGGGGCGATTAGATACGCAGTATTTT. Protein product: CASSVDVAGGRLDTQYF.

The chain links TRBV4-2 to TRBJ1-1, with D uncertain. The CDR3 spans 13 residues. Trimming shortened V by 2 bases and J by 1 base, and 5 bases separated the two germline ends. In germline, CDR1 is LGHNA, CDR2 YNFKEQ. CDR3 loop: CASSQRANTEAFF. The CDR3 DNA is TGTGCCAGCAGCCAACGCGCGAACACTGAAGCTTTCTTT.

V gene TRBV13 combines with J gene TRBJ2-7; TRBD2 matches at 9 bases. This CDR3 is 16 amino acids long. The V segment lost 2 bases and the J segment 0 bases; nucleotides outside the gene matches: 5. Germline V gives CDR1 PRHDT, CDR2 FYEKMQ (reference sequence). The CDR3 spells CASSLSGGTYSYEQYF. CDR3 nucleotides: TGTGCCAGCAGCTTAAGCGGGGGGACTTACTCCTACGAGCAGTACTTC.

This chain uses TRBV4-3 with TRBJ1-1; no definite D call. The CDR3 length is 14 residues. CDR1 and CDR2 from the germline V gene are LGHNA and YSLEER. Deletions cut 6 bases from V and 0 bases from J, with 11 bases between. The CDR3, as DNA: TGCGCCAGCAGGCGGACGGTGATGAACACTGAAGCTTTCTTT. Translating it yields CASRRTVMNTEAFF.

The chain couples TRBV6-5 to TRBJ2-2; TRBD2 agrees at 10 bases. Germline lookup yields CDR1 MNHEY and CDR2 SVGAGI. CDR3 size: 16 residues. J gave up 4 bases and V 2 bases, and 4 bases lay outside the gene matches. CDR3 sequence: CASSYPTSGVTGELFF. The CDR3 DNA reads as TGTGCCAGCAGTTACCCTACTAGCGGGGTCACCGGGGAGCTGTTTTTT.